The 21 T cell receptor beta chains below were found in one sample sequenced in a study of T cell responses to AZD1222 COVID-19 vaccine. This table comes from immunoSEQ multiplex PCR, and its TCRdb copy is limited to in-frame clones, with some not included. The sample lists 86,000 or so clones; just over 90% were seen once. Sequences were derived from peripheral blood, sampled on day 0 of MenACWY control vaccination. Receptor source: an adult in good health.

The V and J genes are TRBV7-2 and TRBJ1-2, with D uncertain. Trimming left V 1 base short and J 6 bases short, with 9 bases between. There are 13 residues in the CDR3. Germline CDR1 reads SGHTA; CDR2 reads FQGNSA. DNA of the CDR3: TGTGCCAGCAGCTTAGGGGAGGCGGATGGCTACACCTTC. Translated, it gives CASSLGEADGYTF.

The chain couples TRBV6-6 to TRBJ1-2, with TRBD1 as a possible D gene (5 bases). V shed 4 bases and J shed 7 bases, with 13 bases lying between them. The V gene's germline CDR1 is MNHNY and CDR2 SVGAGI (reference sequence). This CDR3 contains 13 residues. This CDR3 is CASSLPTEAGYTF. CDR3 nucleotide sequence: TGTGCCAGCAGTTTACCGACAGAGGCTGGCTACACCTTC.

Points on this clone: Relative to the germline gene, one junction end is altered; a read error may explain this. This chain connects TRBV12-3 or TRBV12-4 to TRBJ1-1; tentative D call: TRBD1 (6 bases). The CDR3 loop spans 12 amino acids. The CDR3 loop is CTSSNGGPEAFF. The CDR3 nucleotides are TGTACCAGCAGTAACGGGGGCCCTGAAGCTTTCTTT.

The chain employs TRBV18 and TRBJ2-1, with TRBD1 as a possible D gene (5 bases). The CDR3 runs to 13 residues. V was shortened by 3 bases and J by 5 bases, with 8 bases between the two germline ends. Germline V CDR1 and CDR2: KGHSH, LQKENI. The CDR3 DNA follows: TGTGCCAGCTCACCTTTACAGGACAATGAGCAGTTCTTC. Protein: CASSPLQDNEQFF.

CDR3 protein: CASSDWASGRSSDTQYF. CDR3 sequence (DNA): TGTGCCAGCAGCGATTGGGCTAGCGGGAGGTCCTCGGATACGCAGTATTTT. This chain joins TRBV11-2 and TRBJ2-3; TRBD2 agrees at 11 bases. Germline CDR1 reads SGHAT; CDR2 reads FQNNGV. V lost 5 bases and J lost 6; bases outside the gene matches: 13. The CDR3 has 17 amino acids.

The V call is TRBV27, the J call TRBJ1-1, with D tentatively TRBD1 (5 bases). Trimming took 2 bases from V and 1 from J, leaving 5 bases between them. CDR3 length: 13 amino acids. Germline CDR1 MNHEY, CDR2 SMNVEV (reference sequence). The CDR3 DNA is TGTGCCAGCAGTTTAGGGGGGAACACTGAAGCTTTCTTT. Residues: CASSLGGNTEAFF.

The chain recombines TRBV28 with TRBJ1-4, with D maybe TRBD1 (5 bases). From germline, CDR1 is MDHEN and CDR2 SYDVKM. V dropped 1 base and J dropped 7 bases, with 16 bases sitting between them. CDR3 length: 16 amino acids. The DNA for the CDR3 is TGTGCCAGCAGTTTATTGGTCCCAGGCGGGGGTGAAAAACTGTTTTTT. It is translated as CASSLLVPGGGEKLFF.

In DNA form, the CDR3 reads TGTGCCAGCAGCTTGGCTCCTGCATCGGTGGCCACTGAAGCTTTCTTT. Protein sequence: CASSLAPASVATEAFF. The chain links TRBV5-4 to TRBJ1-1; D ambiguous. Trimming took off 0 bases at V and 4 bases at J, with 16 bases between the two ends. The CDR3 runs 16 residues. Per germline, CDR1 SGHNT and CDR2 YYREEE (reference sequence).

The chain carries TRBV5-6 and TRBJ1-2, with a weak D call TRBD1 (5 bases). The CDR3 is made up of 18 amino acids. V dropped 0 bases and J dropped 4 bases, with 22 bases sitting between them. The germline V gene has CDR1 SGHDT and CDR2 YYEEEE. The CDR3 nucleotides read TGTGCCAGCAGCTTGGAGAGGCGAAGCAGGGAAGGTAGCTATGGCTACACCTTC. Translated, it gives CASSLERRSREGSYGYTF. Together with reference TRBV5-6 and TRBJ1-2, the CDR3 gives the full variable domain: DAGVTQSPTHLIKTRGQQVTLRCSPKSGHDTVSWYQQALGQGPQFIFQYYEEEERQRGNFPDRFSGHQFPNYSSELNVNALLLGDSALYLCASSLERRSREGSYGYTFGSGTRLTVV.

The rearrangement joins TRBV10-1 to TRBJ2-2; TRBD2 is a possible D gene (6 bases). Trimming pared 7 bases from V and 3 bases from J, leaving 9 bases between. CDR3 length equals 13 residues. Germline V gives CDR1 WNHNN, CDR2 SYGVQD (reference sequence). The chain's CDR3 is CASTGEDTGELFF. DNA for the CDR3: TGCGCCAGCACTGGGGAGGACACCGGGGAGCTGTTTTTT.

The chain couples TRBV12-3 or TRBV12-4 to TRBJ2-4, with D maybe TRBD2 (6 bases). This CDR3 has 13 residues. V was trimmed by 7 bases and J by 0 bases, leaving 7 bases between them. For the CDR3, the DNA is TGTGCCAGCACGGGACTAGCCAAAAACATTCAGTACTTC. This codes for CASTGLAKNIQYF.

The chain recombines TRBV9 with TRBJ2-3; 11 nucleotides align to TRBD2. Germline values: CDR1 SGDLS, CDR2 YYNGEE. CDR3 length: 15 amino acids. J gave up 0 bases and V 7 bases, and 4 bases lay outside the gene matches. The CDR3 sequence: CASGTSGTSTDTQYF. CDR3 in DNA: TGTGCCAGCGGGACTAGCGGAACTAGCACAGATACGCAGTATTTT.

The chain links TRBV6-5 to TRBJ1-1; tentative D call: TRBD1 (6 bases). Germline loops: CDR1 MNHEY, CDR2 SVGAGI. Trimming took 0 bases from V and 1 from J, leaving 12 bases between them. CDR3 length: 16 amino acids. CDR3 sequence reads: CASSYSSGQTNTEAFF. In DNA, the CDR3 is TGTGCCAGCAGTTACTCCTCCGGACAGACGAACACTGAAGCTTTCTTT.

V and J are TRBV6-1 and TRBJ2-3, with a possible D match to TRBD1 (5 bases). The CDR3 runs 16 residues. Germline values: CDR1 MNHNS, CDR2 SASEGT. Trimming took 1 base from V and 5 from J, leaving 16 bases between them. CDR3 DNA: TGTGCCAGCAGTGAAGTCGCAGGGCAGGTTCAAGATACGCAGTATTTT. Residues: CASSEVAGQVQDTQYF.

The gene calls are TRBV4-3 and TRBJ2-6; 9 bases line up with TRBD1. CDR3 length: 17 residues. Germline V gene sequence: CDR1 LGHNA, CDR2 YSLEER. The ends lost 0 bases at V and 4 bases at J; junction bases unmatched: 4. DNA of the CDR3: TGCGCCAGCAGCCAAGATAGGACAGGGGCCGGGGCCAACGTCCTGACTTTC. It specifies CASSQDRTGAGANVLTF.

The gene calls are TRBV18 and TRBJ2-5; unclear D gene. The CDR3 totals 11 residues. Germline V lookup: CDR1 KGHSH, CDR2 LQKENI. Deletions cut 6 bases from V and 4 bases from J, with 6 bases between. DNA for the CDR3: TGTGCCAGCTCCCCCCTAGAGACCCAGTACTTC. The encoded protein is CASSPLETQYF.

CDR3 sequence (DNA): TGTGCCACCAGTGACGCGGGACAGGGGGCATTCGAGCAGTACTTC. Translated: CATSDAGQGAFEQYF. The gene calls are TRBV24-1 and TRBJ2-7, with 12 bases lining up with TRBD1. The CDR3 totals 15 residues. After removal of 4 bases from V and 6 bases from J, the junction contained 6 bases not matched to a gene. Per the germline V gene, CDR1 is KGHDR and CDR2 is SFDVKD.

This chain links TRBV2 with TRBJ1-5; no reliable D call. Germline loops: CDR1 SNHLY, CDR2 FYNNEI. This CDR3 region has 13 residues. V was cut by 3 bases and J by 2 bases, with 5 bases left in between. The DNA for the CDR3 is TGTGCCAGCAGTGAGGAGGGCAATCAGCCCCAGCATTTT. It yields the protein CASSEEGNQPQHF. Filled out from reference TRBV2 and TRBJ1-5, the complete variable domain reads EPEVTQTPSHQVTQMGQEVILRCVPISNHLYFYWYRQILGQKVEFLVSFYNNEISEKSEIFDDQFSVERPDGSNFTLKIRSTKLEDSAMYFCASSEEGNQPQHFGDGTRLSIL.

The chain joins TRBV2 to TRBJ2-7; 7 bases are shared with TRBD1. The J segment lost 0 bases and the V segment lost 6 bases, leaving 11 bases of the junction unmatched. CDR3 length equals 16 residues. The germline V gene has CDR1 SNHLY and CDR2 FYNNEI. The CDR3 nucleotides read TGTGCCAGCAGGGCCCTTCGGACAGGTCCCTCCTACGAGCAGTACTTC. Amino acid sequence: CASRALRTGPSYEQYF. Together with reference TRBV2 and TRBJ2-7, the CDR3 gives the full variable domain: EPEVTQTPSHQVTQMGQEVILRCVPISNHLYFYWYRQILGQKVEFLVSFYNNEISEKSEIFDDQFSVERPDGSNFTLKIRSTKLEDSAMYFCASRALRTGPSYEQYFGPGTRLTVT.

The chain recombines TRBV18 with TRBJ1-1; the D is unclear. CDR1 KGHSH and CDR2 LQKENI come from the germline V gene. V dropped 2 bases and J dropped 0 bases, with 7 bases sitting between them. The CDR3 spans 14 residues. CDR3: CASSPSGLNTEAFF. The CDR3 DNA sequence: TGTGCCAGCTCACCATCGGGGTTGAACACTGAAGCTTTCTTT.

This chain links TRBV7-9 with TRBJ2-4; TRBD1 might be the D (6 bases). V lost 6 bases and J 8 bases, leaving 14 bases between the germline ends. In germline, CDR1 is SEHNR, CDR2 FQNEAQ (reference sequence). The CDR3 consists of 13 residues. CDR3 sequence reads: CASRSQGVDIQYF. Written as DNA, the CDR3 is TGTGCCAGCAGATCACAGGGAGTGGACATTCAGTACTTC.